This T cell receptor beta chain derives from a study of blood T cell repertoires in COVID-19. Study-level background: The origin of the acute and convalescent COVID-19 samples was the United States, Italy and Spain. The analysed material was cDNA or gDNA that came from T cells, B-cell-depleted T cells, or PBMCs.

V was shortened by 2 bases and J by 5 bases, with 12 bases between the two germline ends. In germline, CDR1 is MRHNA, CDR2 SNTAGT. CDR3 size: 14 residues. Sequencing was performed with immunoSEQ multiplex PCR; in TCRdb, only in-frame clones are kept and a portion is missing. Of 160,000 or so clones in the sample, under 95% were seen once. This TCR was sampled from a man aged 18-30 years with acute or convalescent COVID-19. The source material was peripheral blood. The V and J genes are TRBV6-4 and TRBJ1-1, with a tentative D call TRBD1 (5 bases). Here the CDR3 reads CASSDGQGGTEAFF. As DNA, the CDR3 is TGTGCCAGCAGTGACGGGCAGGGTGGAACTGAAGCTTTCTTT.